This T cell receptor beta chain was captured by sequencing in a study of T cells in Graves' hyperthyroidism and ophthalmopathy. Study at large: Before treatment of any kind, peripheral blood was taken at initial diagnosis.

This clonotype was recorded a few times. Newly diagnosed patients aged 18 to 65 had hyperthyroidism of under 2 months' duration. Trimming removed 3 bases from V and 4 bases from J; junction bases left unmatched: 5. CDR1 and CDR2 from the germline V gene are SEHNR and FQNEAQ (reference sequence). The CDR3 length is 14 residues. Amplified TCR beta CDR3 regions came from RNA transcripts. In the first-round RT-PCR of the TCR CDR3, the HTBI primer set was used. From the multiplex PCR reads, TCRdb called clonotypes with MiXCR, one entry per CDR3 protein. The table includes hundreds of thousands of distinct CDR3 sequences, 38% detected once.

Material: blood. This sequence originates from a man aged 18 to 29 with Graves' hyperthyroidism. The chain is built from TRBV7-9 and TRBJ1-2; 7 positions agree with TRBD1. As DNA, the CDR3 is TGTGCCAGCAGCTTCACGGGACAGCTCTATGGCTACACCTTC. Translation: CASSFTGQLYGYTF.